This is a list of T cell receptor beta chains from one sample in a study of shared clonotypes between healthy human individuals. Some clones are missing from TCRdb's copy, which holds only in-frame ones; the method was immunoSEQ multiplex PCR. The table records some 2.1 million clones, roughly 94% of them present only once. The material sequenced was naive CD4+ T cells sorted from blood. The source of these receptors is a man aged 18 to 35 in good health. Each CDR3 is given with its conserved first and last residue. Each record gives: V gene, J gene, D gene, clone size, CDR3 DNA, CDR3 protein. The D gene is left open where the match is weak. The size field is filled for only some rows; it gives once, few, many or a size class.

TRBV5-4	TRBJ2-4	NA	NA	TGTGCCAGCAGCTACGCCTTAGCCAAAAACATTCAGTACTTC	CASSYALAKNIQYF
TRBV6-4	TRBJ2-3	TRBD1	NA	TGTGCCAGAGGGGGCAGCACAGATACGCAGTATTTT	CARGGSTDTQYF
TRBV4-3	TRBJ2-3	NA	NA	TGCGCCAGCAGCCAAGTGCCTGTAGTCCAAGGGGGTGGTACGCAGTATTTT	CASSQVPVVQGGGTQYF
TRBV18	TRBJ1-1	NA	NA	TGTGCCAGCTCACCACAACAACTGGGGAAGGATGAAGCTTTCTTT	CASSPQQLGKDEAFF
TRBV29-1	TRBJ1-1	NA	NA	TGCAGCGTTGGGCTGACAGGATTGAACACTGAAGCTTTCTTT	CSVGLTGLNTEAFF
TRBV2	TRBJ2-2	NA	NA	TGTGCCAACAGTGTTGAACAGGCGACGAACACCGGGGAGCTGTTTTTT	CANSVEQATNTGELFF
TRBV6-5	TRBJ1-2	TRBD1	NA	TGTGCCAGCAGTTACCTCCGGGACAGGGTAAATGGCTACACCTTC	CASSYLRDRVNGYTF
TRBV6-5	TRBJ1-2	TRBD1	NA	TGTGCCAGCAGTTACTGGTGGACAGGGGGCGACTATGGCTACACCTTC	CASSYWWTGGDYGYTF
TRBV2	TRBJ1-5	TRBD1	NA	TGTGCCAGCAGTTCGCAGGGGGCTTGGAATCAGCCCCAGCATTTT	CASSSQGAWNQPQHF
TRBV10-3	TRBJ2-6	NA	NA	TGTGCCATGGGGGGGCCTGGGGCCAACGTCCTGACTTTC	CAMGGPGANVLTF
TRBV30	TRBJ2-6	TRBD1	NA	TGTGCCGGAGGACAGGGGAGCTCTGGGGCCAACGTCCTGACTTTC	CAGGQGSSGANVLTF
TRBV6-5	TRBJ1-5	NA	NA	TGTGCCAGCGGAAACAATCAGCCCCAGCATTTT	CASGNNQPQHF
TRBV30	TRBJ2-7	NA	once	TGTGCCTGGAGTGTATTAAGGCGGGCCTACGAGCAGTACTTC	CAWSVLRRAYEQYF
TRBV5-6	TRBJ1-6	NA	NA	TGTGCCAGCAGCTGGGGGGGCGGACCATCGAATTCACCCCTCCACTTT	CASSWGGGPSNSPLHF
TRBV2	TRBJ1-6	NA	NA	TGTGCCAGCAGTCCTTTACAGGGCTATAATTCACCCCTCCACTTT	CASSPLQGYNSPLHF
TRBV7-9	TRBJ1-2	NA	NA	TGTGCCAGCAGCTTAGAATTTTCTGGCTACACCTTC	CASSLEFSGYTF
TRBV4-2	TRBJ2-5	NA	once	TGTGCCAGCAGCCAAGATTTTGTCTCACAAGAGACCCAGTACTTC	CASSQDFVSQETQYF
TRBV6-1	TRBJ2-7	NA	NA	TGTGCCAGCAGTGCGGAGAACTACGAGCAGTACTTC	CASSAENYEQYF
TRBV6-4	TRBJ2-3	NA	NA	TGTGCCAGCAGTTCCCGAGGATGGACAGATACGCAGTATTTT	CASSSRGWTDTQYF
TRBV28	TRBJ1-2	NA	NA	TGTGCCAGCAGTTTATCGGGGGGCGCATGGGGCTACACCTTC	CASSLSGGAWGYTF
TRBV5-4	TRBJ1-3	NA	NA	TGTGCCAGCAGCTTGTATGAGCTTGGAAACACCATATATTTT	CASSLYELGNTIYF
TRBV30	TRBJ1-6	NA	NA	TGTGCCTGGGCGAGGGCGAGCTCCTATAATTCACCCCTCCACTTT	CAWARASSYNSPLHF
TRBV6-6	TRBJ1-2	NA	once	TGTGCCAGCACTCGGGGGCAGGGAGGCGGCTACACCTTC	CASTRGQGGGYTF
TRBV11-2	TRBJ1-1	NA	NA	TGTGCCAGCAGCTTAAATTCGGAAAACACTGAAGCTTTCTTT	CASSLNSENTEAFF
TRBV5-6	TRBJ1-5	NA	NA	TGTGCCAGCAGCATTGGAGCCCAGGGCAATCAGCCCCAGCATTTT	CASSIGAQGNQPQHF
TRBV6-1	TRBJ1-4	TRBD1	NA	TGTGCCGGGGCCACAGGGGCCACTAATGAAAAACTGTTTTTT	CAGATGATNEKLFF
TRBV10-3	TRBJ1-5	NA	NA	TGTGCCATCAGTCAGACAGGCAATCAGCCCCAGCATTTT	CAISQTGNQPQHF
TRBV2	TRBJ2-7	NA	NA	TGTGCCAGCAGTACCTTGGGCAGGGCCTACGAGCAGTACTTC	CASSTLGRAYEQYF
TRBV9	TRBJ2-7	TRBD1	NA	TGTGCCAGCAGCGTAGGGGGACAGGGGAGCTCCTACGAGCAGTACTTC	CASSVGGQGSSYEQYF
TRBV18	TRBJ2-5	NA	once	TGTGCCAGCTCACCACCTAGCGGAGGTACCTCAGAGACCCAGTACTTC	CASSPPSGGTSETQYF
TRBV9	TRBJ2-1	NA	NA	TGTGCCAGCAGGGGAGCCCCTCAGGAAGGGCAGTTCTTC	CASRGAPQEGQFF
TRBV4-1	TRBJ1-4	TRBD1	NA	TGCGCCAGCAGCCAAGGGACAGGGAATGTCGATGAAAAACTGTTTTTT	CASSQGTGNVDEKLFF
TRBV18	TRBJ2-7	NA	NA	TGTGCCAGCTCACCACTTCCAGGGAATTATGAGCAGTACTTC	CASSPLPGNYEQYF
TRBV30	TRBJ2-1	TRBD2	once	TGTGCCTGGGCTAGCGGGAGTGGGAATGAGCAGTTCTTC	CAWASGSGNEQFF
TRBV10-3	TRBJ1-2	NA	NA	TGTGCCATCAGTGACAGGCAGGGGCGGGAAGGGGGCTATGGCTACACCTTC	CAISDRQGREGGYGYTF
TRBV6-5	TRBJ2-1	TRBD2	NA	TGTGCCAGCAGTTACCGGGAGGGGGGGCTTGGGCAGCAGTTCTTC	CASSYREGGLGQQFF
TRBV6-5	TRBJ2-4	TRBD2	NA	TGTGCCAGCACCAGAAACCCCCGGGAGGAGAACATTCAGTACTTC	CASTRNPREENIQYF
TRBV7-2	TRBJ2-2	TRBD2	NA	TGTGCCAGCAGCTTTGGACTAGACTACACCGGGGAGCTGTTTTTT	CASSFGLDYTGELFF
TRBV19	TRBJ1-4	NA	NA	TGTGCCAGTAGTAAGTCCAGGGTATCAACTAATGAAAAACTGTTTTTT	CASSKSRVSTNEKLFF
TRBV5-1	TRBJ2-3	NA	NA	TGCGCCAGCAGCTTGGACCCCGGCAGCACAGATACGCAGTATTTT	CASSLDPGSTDTQYF